This T cell receptor (beta chain) appears in the sequencing data of a study of regulatory T cells in long-lasting Graves disease. In the study overall: Over 5 years on antithyroid drugs plus positive TSH receptor antibodies marked Graves' disease as persistent. The study, taken as a whole, reports: Favored usage of TRBV28, TRBJ1-2 and TRBJ2-5 was recorded in persistent disease.

Time point specified: persistent/refractory GD, antithyroid drugs over 5 years with positive TRAb. RNA from PBMCs was the source of the TCR library. Combining iRepertoire HTBI primers with Arm-PCR of CDR3 regions, the authors built TCR beta libraries. TCRdb reprocessed the multiplex PCR reads via MiXCR and lists one record per CDR3 protein. The profile shows roughly 500,000 distinct CDR3 sequences, around 20% of them singletons. In the case of this clonotype: Its target is not known.

The CDR3 sequence is 16 residues long. V lost 2 bases to trimming and J lost 2 bases, with 17 bases between them. Per germline, CDR1 SGHRS and CDR2 YFSETQ. The TCR originated in a female donor with Graves disease. The chain carries TRBV5-1 and TRBJ2-7; weak D call: TRBD2 (6 bases). Source: peripheral blood mononuclear cells (PBMCs), taken when the disease was refractory, from a patient treated with antithyroid drugs. CDR3 nucleotide sequence: TGCGCCAGCAGCTTCAGGTGGCGGGACCCTGCCTACGAGCAGTACTTC. Its protein is CASSFRWRDPAYEQYF.